A single sample gave rise to the 4 T cell receptor beta chains below, sequenced in a study of T cell responses to AZD1222 COVID-19 vaccine. Here immunoSEQ multiplex PCR was the method, and the copy in TCRdb shows in-frame clones only, minus some. Of fewer than 110,000 clones listed, around 91% were seen once; the top ten hold roughly 5%. The sequencing here drew on peripheral blood, taken on day 0 of AZD1222 vaccination. These receptors were obtained from an adult in good health.

This sequence joins TRBV7-6 and TRBJ2-1; 9 bases line up with TRBD1. Germline V gene data show CDR1 as SGHVS and CDR2 as FNYEAQ. V shed 2 bases, J shed 8 bases, and the junction held 10 bases outside the gene matches. The CDR3 is 16 residues long. The CDR3 is CASSLRWGQGQDEQFF. In DNA, the CDR3 is TGTGCCAGCAGCTTACGTTGGGGACAGGGACAAGATGAGCAGTTCTTC.

This sequence joins TRBV27 and TRBJ2-1; D not resolved. The germline V and J ends were trimmed by 6 bases and 4 bases, with 10 bases remaining between them. The germline gives CDR1 MNHEY, CDR2 SMNVEV (reference sequence). This CDR3 is built from 13 residues. This CDR3 is CASRSDEYNEQFF. DNA for the CDR3: TGTGCCAGCAGATCAGACGAGTACAATGAGCAGTTCTTC.

The count of this clone is one. This chain links TRBV25-1 with TRBJ1-5, with D possibly TRBD1 on 5 matching bases. Germline V gene data show CDR1 as MGHDK and CDR2 as SYGVNS. The CDR3 covers 15 residues. With 1 base removed from V and 0 bases from J, the gap between germline ends came to 7 bases. The CDR3 is CASSESGYSNQPQHF. CDR3 nucleotides: TGTGCCAGCAGTGAATCAGGGTATAGCAATCAGCCCCAGCATTTT.

The CDR3 protein is CASSLTPYNTDTQYF. CDR3 DNA sequence: TGTGCCAGCAGTTTGACCCCGTACAACACAGATACGCAGTATTTT. V is TRBV27 and J is TRBJ2-3, with D unresolved. The CDR3 runs to 15 residues. Trimming shortened V by 3 bases and J by 2 bases, and 12 bases separated the two germline ends. Germline loops: CDR1 MNHEY, CDR2 SMNVEV (reference sequence).